This TCR beta chain was retrieved from a study of shared clonotypes between healthy human individuals. Looking at the study overall: Participating donors consisted of a couple of women and a few men aged 18 to 49.

Every subset's genomic DNA went evenly onto several immunoSEQ plates. Only in-frame clones appear in the TCRdb table, and some are missing; sequencing was by immunoSEQ multiplex PCR. The sample lists 2 million to 2.5 million clones; approximately 95% were seen once. Regarding this clone: The same CDR3 also results from other DNA sequences found in this sample.

Sequenced sample: naive CD4+ T cells sorted from blood. Subset defined: CD45RA+ positively selected. The source of this sequence is a man between 18 and 29 years old in good health.

CDR3 residues: CASSLGPSYEQYF. The CDR3 region has the DNA TGTGCCAGCTCCCTGGGTCCCTCCTACGAGCAGTACTTC. The chain carries TRBV6-5 and TRBJ2-7; D remains ambiguous. Germline loops: CDR1 MNHEY, CDR2 SVGAGI. V lost 8 bases to trimming and J lost 0 bases, with 11 bases between them. This CDR3 is 13 amino acids long.